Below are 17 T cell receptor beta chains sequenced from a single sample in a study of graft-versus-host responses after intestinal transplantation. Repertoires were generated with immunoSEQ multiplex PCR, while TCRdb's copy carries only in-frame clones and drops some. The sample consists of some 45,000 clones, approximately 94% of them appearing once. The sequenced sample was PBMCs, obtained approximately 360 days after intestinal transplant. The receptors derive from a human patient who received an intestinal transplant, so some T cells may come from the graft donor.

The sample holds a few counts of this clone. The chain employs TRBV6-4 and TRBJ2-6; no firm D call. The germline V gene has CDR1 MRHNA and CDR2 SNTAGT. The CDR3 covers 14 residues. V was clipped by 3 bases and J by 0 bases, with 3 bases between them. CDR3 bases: TGTGCCAGCAGTGAGCGCTCTGGGGCCAACGTCCTGACTTTC. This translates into CASSERSGANVLTF.

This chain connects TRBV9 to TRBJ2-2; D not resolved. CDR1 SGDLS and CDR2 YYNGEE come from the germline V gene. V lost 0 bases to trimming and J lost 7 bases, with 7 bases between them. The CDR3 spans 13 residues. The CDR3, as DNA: TGTGCCAGCAGCGTAGAGTTCGGCGGGGAGCTGTTTTTT. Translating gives CASSVEFGGELFF.

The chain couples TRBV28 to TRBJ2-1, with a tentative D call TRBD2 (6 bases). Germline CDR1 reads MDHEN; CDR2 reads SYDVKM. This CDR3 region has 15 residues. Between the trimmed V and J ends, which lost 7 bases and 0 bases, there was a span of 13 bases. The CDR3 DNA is TGTGCCAGCAAGCCTTTCGGGAGCTCCTACAATGAGCAGTTCTTC. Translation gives CASKPFGSSYNEQFF.

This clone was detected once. The CDR3 nucleotides are TGTGCCAGTAGTACGGGAGCTGGAAACACCATATATTTT. Amino acid sequence: CASSTGAGNTIYF. V usage is TRBV19 and J usage is TRBJ1-3, with D unresolved. From germline, CDR1 is LNHDA and CDR2 SQIVND (reference sequence). CDR3 size: 13 residues. With 4 bases removed from V and 2 bases from J, the gap between germline ends came to 6 bases.

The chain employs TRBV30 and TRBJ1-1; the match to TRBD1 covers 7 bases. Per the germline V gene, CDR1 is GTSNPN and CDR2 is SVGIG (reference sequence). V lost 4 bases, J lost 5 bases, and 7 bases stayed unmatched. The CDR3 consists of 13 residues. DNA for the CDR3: TGTGCCTGGACTGACAGGGTGGTGACTGAAGCTTTCTTT. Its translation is CAWTDRVVTEAFF. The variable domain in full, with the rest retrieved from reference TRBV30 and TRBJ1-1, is SQTIHQWPATLVQPVGSPLSLECTVEGTSNPNLYWYRQAAGRGLQLLFYSVGIGQISSEVPQNLSASRPQDRQFILSSKKLLLSDSGFYLCAWTDRVVTEAFFGQGTRLTVV.

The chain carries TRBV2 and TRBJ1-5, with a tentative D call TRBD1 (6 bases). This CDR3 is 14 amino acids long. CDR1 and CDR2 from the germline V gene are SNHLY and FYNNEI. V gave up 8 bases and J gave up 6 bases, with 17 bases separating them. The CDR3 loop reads CASALQGMGQPQHF. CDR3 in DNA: TGTGCCAGCGCCCTCCAGGGGATGGGTCAGCCCCAGCATTTT.

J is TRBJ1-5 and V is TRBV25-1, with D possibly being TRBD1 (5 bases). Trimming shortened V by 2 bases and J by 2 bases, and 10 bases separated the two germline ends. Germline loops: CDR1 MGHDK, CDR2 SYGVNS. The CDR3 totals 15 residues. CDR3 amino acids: CASSEPGLGNQPQHF. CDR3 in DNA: TGTGCCAGCAGTGAACCGGGACTAGGCAATCAGCCCCAGCATTTT.

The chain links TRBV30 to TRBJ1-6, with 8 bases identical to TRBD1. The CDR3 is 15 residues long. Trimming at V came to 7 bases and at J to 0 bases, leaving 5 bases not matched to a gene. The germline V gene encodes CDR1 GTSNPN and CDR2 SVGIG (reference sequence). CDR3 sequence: CALYRGSSYNSPLHF. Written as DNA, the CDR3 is TGTGCCTTATACAGGGGGAGCTCCTATAATTCACCCCTCCACTTT.

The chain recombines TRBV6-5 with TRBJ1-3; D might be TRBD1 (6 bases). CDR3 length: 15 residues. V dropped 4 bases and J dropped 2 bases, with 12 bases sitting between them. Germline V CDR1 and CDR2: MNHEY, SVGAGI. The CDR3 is CASSSTGRPGNTIYF. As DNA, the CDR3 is TGTGCCAGCAGTTCTACAGGGCGTCCTGGAAACACCATATATTTT.

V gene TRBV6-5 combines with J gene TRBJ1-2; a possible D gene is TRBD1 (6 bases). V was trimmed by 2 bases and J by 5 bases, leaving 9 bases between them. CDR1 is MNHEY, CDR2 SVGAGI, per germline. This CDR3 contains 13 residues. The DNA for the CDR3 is TGTGCCAGCAGTTACCCCGGACAGTATGGCTACACCTTC. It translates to CASSYPGQYGYTF.

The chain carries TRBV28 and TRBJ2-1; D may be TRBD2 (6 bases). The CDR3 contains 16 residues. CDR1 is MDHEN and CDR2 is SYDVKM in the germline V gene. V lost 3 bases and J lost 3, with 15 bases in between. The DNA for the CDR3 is TGTGCCAGCAGTTTGATCGCCCTAGCGTTCTACAATGAGCAGTTCTTC. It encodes CASSLIALAFYNEQFF.

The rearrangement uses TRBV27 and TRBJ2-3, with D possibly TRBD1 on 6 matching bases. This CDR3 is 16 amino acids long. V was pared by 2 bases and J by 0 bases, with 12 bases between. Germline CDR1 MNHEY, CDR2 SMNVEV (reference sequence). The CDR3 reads CASSLARTASTDTQYF. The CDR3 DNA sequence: TGTGCCAGCAGTTTAGCCCGGACAGCTAGCACAGATACGCAGTATTTT.

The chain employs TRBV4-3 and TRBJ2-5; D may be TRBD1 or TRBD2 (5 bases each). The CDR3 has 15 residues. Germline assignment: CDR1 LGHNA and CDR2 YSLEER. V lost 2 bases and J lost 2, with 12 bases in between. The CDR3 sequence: CASSQTTGRQETQYF. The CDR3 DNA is TGCGCCAGCAGCCAAACAACGGGACGGCAAGAGACCCAGTACTTC.

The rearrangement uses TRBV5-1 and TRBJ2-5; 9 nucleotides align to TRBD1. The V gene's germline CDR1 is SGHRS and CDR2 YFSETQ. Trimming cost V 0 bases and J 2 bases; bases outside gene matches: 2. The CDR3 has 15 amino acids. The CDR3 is CASSLGGTGQETQYF. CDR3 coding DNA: TGCGCCAGCAGCTTGGGAGGGACAGGGCAAGAGACCCAGTACTTC.

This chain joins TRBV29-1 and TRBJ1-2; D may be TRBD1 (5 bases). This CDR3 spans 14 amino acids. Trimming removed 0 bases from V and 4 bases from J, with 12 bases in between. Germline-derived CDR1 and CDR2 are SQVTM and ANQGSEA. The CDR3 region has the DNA TGCAGCGTTGAAGATCTGCAGGGAGGCTATGGCTACACCTTC. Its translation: CSVEDLQGGYGYTF.

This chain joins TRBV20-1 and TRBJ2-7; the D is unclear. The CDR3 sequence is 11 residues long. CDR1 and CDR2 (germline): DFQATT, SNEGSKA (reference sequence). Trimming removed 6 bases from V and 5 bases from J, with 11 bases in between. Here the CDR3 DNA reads TGCAGTGCCTCGAAGAGCCACGAGCAGTACTTC. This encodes CSASKSHEQYF.

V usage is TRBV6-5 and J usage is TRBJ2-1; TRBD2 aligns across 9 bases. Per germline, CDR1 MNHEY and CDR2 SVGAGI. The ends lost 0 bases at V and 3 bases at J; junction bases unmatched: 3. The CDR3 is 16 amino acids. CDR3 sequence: CASSYSGAGGYNEQFF. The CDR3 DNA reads TGTGCCAGCAGTTACTCGGGAGCGGGGGGCTACAATGAGCAGTTCTTC.